The rows below give T cell receptor beta chains drawn from one sample of a study of blood T cell repertoires in COVID-19. Libraries were prepared by immunoSEQ multiplex PCR; TCRdb keeps only in-frame clonotypes and omits some of them. The sample carries approximately 230,000 clones, approximately 79% recorded once. Sequenced input: peripheral blood. Source of these receptors: a woman in her thirties or forties with active or convalescent COVID-19. The CDR3 runs from the conserved cysteine through the conserved F or W. A D gene is named only where the DNA matches it firmly.

d_call	j_call	v_call	cdr3_aa
TRBD1	TRBJ1-1	TRBV29-1	CSVPGGTEAFF
TRBD2	TRBJ2-5	TRBV7-2	CASSLVTSGGGETQYF
.	TRBJ2-1	TRBV9	CASSVLEGNSYNEQFF
.	TRBJ1-2	TRBV28	CASNHLGADGYTF
TRBD1	TRBJ1-3	TRBV28	CASREPGQGDGNTIYF
.	TRBJ1-2	TRBV2	CASSGNSPTGGYTF
TRBD2	TRBJ2-3	TRBV15	CATSPGGAGADTQYF
.	TRBJ1-5	TRBV6-1	CASSDNSLNVNQPQHF
TRBD1	TRBJ1-5	TRBV28	CASSSGTGKLRQPQHF
TRBD1	TRBJ1-1	TRBV18	CASSPLGDREAFF
TRBD1	TRBJ1-4	TRBV30	CACPGTGANEKLFF
.	TRBJ1-4	TRBV27	CATADRPAGREKLFF
.	TRBJ2-1	TRBV11-2	CASSHAGPRGRFF
.	TRBJ1-6	TRBV11-2	CASSRGYNSPLHF
TRBD1	TRBJ2-5	TRBV5-1	CASSLGQGAAETQYF
.	TRBJ2-7	TRBV5-6	CASSLAGLDEQYF
TRBD2	TRBJ2-3	TRBV7-2	CASSSARLAGTDTQYF
.	TRBJ1-1	TRBV20-1	CSASDTEAFF
.	TRBJ1-1	TRBV2	CASSDKRWSYTEAFF
.	TRBJ2-5	TRBV2	CASRGIGAYQETQYF
.	TRBJ2-2	TRBV12-3/TRBV12-4	CASSLGQSVQLFF
TRBD1	TRBJ1-3	TRBV11-2	CASSATGGPRGNTIYF
TRBD1	TRBJ1-2	TRBV10-2	CASSDVGTGNGYTF
.	TRBJ1-5	TRBV28	CASILTPRGNQPQHF
TRBD1	TRBJ1-1	TRBV2	CASSGTGVRNTEAFF
.	TRBJ2-3	TRBV5-1	CASSSTSSWEADTQYF
.	TRBJ2-2	TRBV5-5	CASLGGNTGELFF
.	TRBJ2-6	TRBV5-1	CASSLGHLSQIVLTF
TRBD1	TRBJ1-1	TRBV11-3	CASSSGTALNTEAFF